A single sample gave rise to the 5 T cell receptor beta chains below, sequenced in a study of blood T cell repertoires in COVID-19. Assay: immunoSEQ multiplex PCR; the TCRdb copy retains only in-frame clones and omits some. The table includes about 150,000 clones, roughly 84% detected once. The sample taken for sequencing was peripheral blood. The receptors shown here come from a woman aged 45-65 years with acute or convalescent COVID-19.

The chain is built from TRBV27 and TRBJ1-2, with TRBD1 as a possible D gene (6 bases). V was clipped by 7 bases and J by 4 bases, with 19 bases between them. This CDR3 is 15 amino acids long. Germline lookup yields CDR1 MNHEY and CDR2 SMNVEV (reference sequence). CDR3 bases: TGTGCCAGCACCCCAAGGGCAGGGGTCCCCTATGGCTACACCTTC. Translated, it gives CASTPRAGVPYGYTF.

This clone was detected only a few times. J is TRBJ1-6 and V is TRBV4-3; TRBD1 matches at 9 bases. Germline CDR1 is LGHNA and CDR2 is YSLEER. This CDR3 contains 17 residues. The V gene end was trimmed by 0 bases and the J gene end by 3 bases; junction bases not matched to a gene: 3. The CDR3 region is CASSQEPGQGYNSPLHF. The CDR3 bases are TGCGCCAGCAGCCAAGAACCGGGACAGGGCTATAATTCACCCCTCCACTTT.

CDR3 sequence reads: CASSSETGELVRLFF. The CDR3 nucleotides are TGTGCCAGCTCATCAGAGACAGGCGAACTGGTTAGACTGTTTTTT. The chain links TRBV18 to TRBJ1-4; perhaps TRBD1 as D (6 bases). The CDR3 extends over 15 amino acids. Germline V lookup: CDR1 KGHSH, CDR2 LQKENI. V lost 5 bases and J lost 13, with 23 bases in between.

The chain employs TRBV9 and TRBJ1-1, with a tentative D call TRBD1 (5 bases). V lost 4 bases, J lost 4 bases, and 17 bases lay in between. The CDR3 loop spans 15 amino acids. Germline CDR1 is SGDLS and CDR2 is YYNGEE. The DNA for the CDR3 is TGTGCCAGCAGCACCTTGGACACCGGGTCCACTGAAGCTTTCTTT. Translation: CASSTLDTGSTEAFF.

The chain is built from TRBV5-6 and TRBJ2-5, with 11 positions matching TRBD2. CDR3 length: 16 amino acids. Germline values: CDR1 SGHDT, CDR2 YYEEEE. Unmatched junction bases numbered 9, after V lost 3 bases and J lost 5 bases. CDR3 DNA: TGTGCCAGCAGCTGGAGACTAGCGGGATTCGAGGAGACCCAGTACTTC. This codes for CASSWRLAGFEETQYF. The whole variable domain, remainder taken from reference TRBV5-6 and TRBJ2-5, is DAGVTQSPTHLIKTRGQQVTLRCSPKSGHDTVSWYQQALGQGPQFIFQYYEEEERQRGNFPDRFSGHQFPNYSSELNVNALLLGDSALYLCASSWRLAGFEETQYFGPGTRLLVL.